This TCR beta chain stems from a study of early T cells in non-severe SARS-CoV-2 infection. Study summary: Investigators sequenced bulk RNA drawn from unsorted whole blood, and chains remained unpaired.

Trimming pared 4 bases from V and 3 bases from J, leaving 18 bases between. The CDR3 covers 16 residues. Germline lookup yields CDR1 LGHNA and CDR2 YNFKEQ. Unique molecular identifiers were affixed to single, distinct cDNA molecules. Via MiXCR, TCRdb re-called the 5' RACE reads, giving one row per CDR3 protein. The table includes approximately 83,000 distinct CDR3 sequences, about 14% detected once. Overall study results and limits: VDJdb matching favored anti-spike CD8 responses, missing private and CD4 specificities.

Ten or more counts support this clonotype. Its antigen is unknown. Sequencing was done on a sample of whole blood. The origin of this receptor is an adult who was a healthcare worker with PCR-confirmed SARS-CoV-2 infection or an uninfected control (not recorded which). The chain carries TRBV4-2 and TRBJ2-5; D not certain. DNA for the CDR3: TGTGCCAGCAGCCGGAAACCCACGGCAGTAGAAGAGACCCAGTACTTC. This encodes CASSRKPTAVEETQYF.